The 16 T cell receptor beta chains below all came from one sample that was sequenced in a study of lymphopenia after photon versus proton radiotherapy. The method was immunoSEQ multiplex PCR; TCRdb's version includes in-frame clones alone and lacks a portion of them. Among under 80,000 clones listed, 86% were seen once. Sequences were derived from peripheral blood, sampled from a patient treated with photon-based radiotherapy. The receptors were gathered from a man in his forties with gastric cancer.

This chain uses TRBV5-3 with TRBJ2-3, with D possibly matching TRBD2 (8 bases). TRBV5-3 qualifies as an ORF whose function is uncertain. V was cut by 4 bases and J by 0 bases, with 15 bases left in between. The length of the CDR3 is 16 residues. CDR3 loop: CARSPGGTDSTDTQYF. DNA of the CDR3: TGTGCCAGAAGCCCGGGGGGGACAGATAGCACAGATACGCAGTATTTT.

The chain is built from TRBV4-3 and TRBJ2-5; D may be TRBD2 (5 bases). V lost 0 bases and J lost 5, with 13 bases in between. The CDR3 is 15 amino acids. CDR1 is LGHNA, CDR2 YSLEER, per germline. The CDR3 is CASSQDSRVWETQYF. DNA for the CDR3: TGCGCCAGCAGCCAAGATTCGAGGGTGTGGGAGACCCAGTACTTC.

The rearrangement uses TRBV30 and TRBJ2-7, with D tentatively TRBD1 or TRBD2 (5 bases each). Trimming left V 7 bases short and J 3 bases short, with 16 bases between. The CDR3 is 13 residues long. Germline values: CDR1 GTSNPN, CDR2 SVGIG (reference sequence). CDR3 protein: CAFTAMGDYEQYF. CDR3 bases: TGTGCCTTCACCGCTATGGGGGACTACGAGCAGTACTTC.

This CDR3 is CASSQWTGSNTGELFF. The CDR3 DNA sequence: TGCGCCAGCAGCCAATGGACAGGGTCGAACACCGGGGAGCTGTTTTTT. V and J are TRBV4-1 and TRBJ2-2, with TRBD1 matching over 8 bases. The CDR3 extends over 16 amino acids. The trim removed 2 bases at V and 0 bases at J, leaving 2 bases unmatched. Germline V gene data show CDR1 as MGHRA and CDR2 as YSYEKL.

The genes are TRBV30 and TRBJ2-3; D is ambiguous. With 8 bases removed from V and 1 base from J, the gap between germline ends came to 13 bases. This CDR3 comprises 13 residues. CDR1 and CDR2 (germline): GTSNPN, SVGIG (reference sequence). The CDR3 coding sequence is TGTGCCGGAACTCTATGGGGCACAGATACGCAGTATTTT. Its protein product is CAGTLWGTDTQYF.

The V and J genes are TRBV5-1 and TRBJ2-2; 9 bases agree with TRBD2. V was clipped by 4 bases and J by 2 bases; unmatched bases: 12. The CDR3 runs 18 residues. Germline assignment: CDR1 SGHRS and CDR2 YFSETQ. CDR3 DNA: TGCGCCAGCAGCCCCAATTCCGCGGGGGGGATTAACACCGGGGAGCTGTTTTTT. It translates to CASSPNSAGGINTGELFF.

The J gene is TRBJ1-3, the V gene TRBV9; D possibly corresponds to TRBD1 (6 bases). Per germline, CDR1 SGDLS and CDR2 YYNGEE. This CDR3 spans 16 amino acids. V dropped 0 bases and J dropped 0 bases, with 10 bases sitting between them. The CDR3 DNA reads TGTGCCAGCAGCGTAGGCACAGGGACCTCTGGAAACACCATATATTTT. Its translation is CASSVGTGTSGNTIYF.

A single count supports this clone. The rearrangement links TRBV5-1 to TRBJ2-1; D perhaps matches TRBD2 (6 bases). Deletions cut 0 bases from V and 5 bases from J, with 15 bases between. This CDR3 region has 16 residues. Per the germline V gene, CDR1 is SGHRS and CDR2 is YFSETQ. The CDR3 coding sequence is TGCGCCAGCAGCTTGGCGCTAGGTACGGGGGACAATGAGCAGTTCTTC. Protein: CASSLALGTGDNEQFF. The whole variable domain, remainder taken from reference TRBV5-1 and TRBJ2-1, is KAGVTQTPRYLIKTRGQQVTLSCSPISGHRSVSWYQQTPGQGLQFLFEYFSETQRNKGNFPGRFSGRQFSNSRSEMNVSTLELGDSALYLCASSLALGTGDNEQFFGPGTRLTVL.

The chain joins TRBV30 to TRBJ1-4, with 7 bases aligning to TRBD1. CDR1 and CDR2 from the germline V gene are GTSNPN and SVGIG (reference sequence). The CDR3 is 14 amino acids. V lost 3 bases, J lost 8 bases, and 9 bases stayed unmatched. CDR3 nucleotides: TGTGCCTGGAGCCTAGACAGGGTTGGGGAAAAACTGTTTTTT. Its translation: CAWSLDRVGEKLFF.

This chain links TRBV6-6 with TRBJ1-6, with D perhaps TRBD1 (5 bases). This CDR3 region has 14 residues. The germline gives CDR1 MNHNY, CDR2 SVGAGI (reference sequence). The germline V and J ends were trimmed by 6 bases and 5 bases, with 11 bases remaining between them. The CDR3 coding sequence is TGTGCCAGCAGCCGGCAGGGAGATAATTCACCCCTCCACTTT. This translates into CASSRQGDNSPLHF.

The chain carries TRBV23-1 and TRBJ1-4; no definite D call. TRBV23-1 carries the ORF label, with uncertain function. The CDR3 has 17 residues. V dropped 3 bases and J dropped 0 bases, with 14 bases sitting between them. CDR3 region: CASSQQPRQATNEKLFF. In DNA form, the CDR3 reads TGCGCCAGCAGTCAGCAACCAAGACAAGCAACTAATGAAAAACTGTTTTTT.

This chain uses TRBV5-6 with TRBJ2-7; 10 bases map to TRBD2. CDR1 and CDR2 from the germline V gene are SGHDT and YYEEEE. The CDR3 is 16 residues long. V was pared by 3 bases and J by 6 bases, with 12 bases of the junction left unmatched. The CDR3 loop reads CASSSQGLARFTEQYF. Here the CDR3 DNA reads TGTGCCAGCAGCTCGCAGGGACTAGCGCGGTTCACCGAGCAGTACTTC.

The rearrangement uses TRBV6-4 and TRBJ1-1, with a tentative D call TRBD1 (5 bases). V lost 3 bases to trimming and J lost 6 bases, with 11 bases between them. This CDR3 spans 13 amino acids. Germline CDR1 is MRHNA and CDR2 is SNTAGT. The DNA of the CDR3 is TGTGCCAGCAGTGAATACCCGGGGGCTGAAGCTTTCTTT. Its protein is CASSEYPGAEAFF.

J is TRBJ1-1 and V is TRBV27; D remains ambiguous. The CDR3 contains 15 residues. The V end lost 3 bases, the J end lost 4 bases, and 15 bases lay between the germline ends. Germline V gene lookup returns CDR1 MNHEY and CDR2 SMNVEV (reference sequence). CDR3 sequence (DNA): TGTGCCAGCAGTTTGAAGCCCTCCCTGGGCACTGAAGCTTTCTTT. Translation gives CASSLKPSLGTEAFF.

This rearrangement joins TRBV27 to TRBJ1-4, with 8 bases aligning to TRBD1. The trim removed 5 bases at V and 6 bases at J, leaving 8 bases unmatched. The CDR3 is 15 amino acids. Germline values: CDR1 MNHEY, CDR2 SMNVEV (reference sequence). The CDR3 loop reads CASSADRAEDEKLFF. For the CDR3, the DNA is TGTGCCAGCAGTGCGGACAGGGCCGAGGATGAAAAACTGTTTTTT.

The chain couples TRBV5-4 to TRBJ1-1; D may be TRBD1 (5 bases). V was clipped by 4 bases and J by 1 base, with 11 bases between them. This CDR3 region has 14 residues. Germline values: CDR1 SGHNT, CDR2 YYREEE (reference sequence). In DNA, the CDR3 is TGTGCCAGCAGCCCGGACATTCCGAACACTGAAGCTTTCTTT. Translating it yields CASSPDIPNTEAFF.